This TCR beta chain is from a study of blood T cell repertoires in COVID-19. Study-wide context: Sites across the United States, Italy and Spain contributed samples from acute and convalescent COVID-19. T cells, B-cell-depleted T cells, or PBMCs provided the cDNA or gDNA that served as material.

Among Cohort 3 donors, those recovered had two negative PCRs, clearance, or symptom resolution. This CDR3 is built from 17 residues. Losses at the gene ends were 6 bases for V and 5 bases for J; bases not matched to a gene: 12. In germline, CDR1 is MDHEN, CDR2 SYDVKM. Source study methods: Amplification of reference gene primers provided the estimated nucleated cell counts. The data were produced by immunoSEQ multiplex PCR, yet TCRdb's version contains in-frame clones alone and is incomplete. The DNA was the basis for D and trimming; V, J and clone size are from that table. Among hundreds of thousands of clones, about 88% were seen once, and the ten largest hold around 3%.

The sequence came from a woman aged 45-65 years who had recovered from COVID-19. The sequencing input was PBMCs or T cells enriched from blood (not recorded which). The J gene is TRBJ2-5, the V gene TRBV28; 13 bases agree with TRBD2. The CDR3 region is CASSLLAGGPYGETQYF. The CDR3 DNA sequence: TGTGCCAGCAGCCTACTAGCGGGAGGGCCTTATGGGGAGACCCAGTACTTC.